This T cell receptor beta chain was documented in a study of shared T cell receptors in the human thymus. Unmatched junction bases numbered 10, after V lost 6 bases and J lost 3 bases. CDR3 length: 14 residues. CDR1 SQVTM and CDR2 ANQGSEA come from the germline V gene. TCRdb keeps only in-frame clones here, not all; method: immunoSEQ multiplex PCR. Among around 730,000 clones listed, over 75% were seen once. These records were also assigned to another study, of human thymus T cells. That paper states: It was from resections taken during corrective heart surgery that the thymus tissue came.

The sample was thymocytes. The TCR sequence derives from a girl under three years old with a congenital heart defect. J is TRBJ1-2 and V is TRBV29-1; 7 bases line up with TRBD1. The CDR3 DNA sequence: TGCAGCGTGGCCGGGACAGTCATGGACTATGGCTACACCTTC. This codes for CSVAGTVMDYGYTF.